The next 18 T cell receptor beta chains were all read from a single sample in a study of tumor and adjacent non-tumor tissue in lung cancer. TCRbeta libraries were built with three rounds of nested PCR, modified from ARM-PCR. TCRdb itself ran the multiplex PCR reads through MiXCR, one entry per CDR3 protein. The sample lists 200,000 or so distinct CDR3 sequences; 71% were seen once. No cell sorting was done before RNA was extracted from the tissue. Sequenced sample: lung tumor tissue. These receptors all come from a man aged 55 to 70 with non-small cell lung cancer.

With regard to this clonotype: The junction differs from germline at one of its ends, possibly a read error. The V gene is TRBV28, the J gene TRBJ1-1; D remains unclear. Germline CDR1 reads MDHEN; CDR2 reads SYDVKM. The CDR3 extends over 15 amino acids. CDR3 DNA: TGTGCCAGCAGTCTCGCCTCTAGGGTGAACACTGAAGCTTTATTT. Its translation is CASSLASRVNTEALF.

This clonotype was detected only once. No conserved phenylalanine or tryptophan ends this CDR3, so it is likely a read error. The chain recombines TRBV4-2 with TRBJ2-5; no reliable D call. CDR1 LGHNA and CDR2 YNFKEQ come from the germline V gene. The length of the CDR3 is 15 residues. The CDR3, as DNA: TGTGCCTGCAGCCAAGTTGCGTGTGGACAAGAGACCCAGTACTTA. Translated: CACSQVACGQETQYL.

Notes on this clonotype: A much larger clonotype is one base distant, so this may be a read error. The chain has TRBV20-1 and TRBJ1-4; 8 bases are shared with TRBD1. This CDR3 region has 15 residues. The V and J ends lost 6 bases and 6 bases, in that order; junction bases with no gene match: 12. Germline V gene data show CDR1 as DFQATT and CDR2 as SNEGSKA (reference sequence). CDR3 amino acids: CSASRTRGRDEKLFF. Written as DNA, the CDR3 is TGCAGTGCAAGCAGAACCAGGGGGCGGGATGAAAAACTGTTTTTT.

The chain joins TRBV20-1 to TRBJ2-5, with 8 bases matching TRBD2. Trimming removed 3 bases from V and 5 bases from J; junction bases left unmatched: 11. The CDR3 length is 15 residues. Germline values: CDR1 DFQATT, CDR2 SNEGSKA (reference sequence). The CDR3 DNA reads TGCAGTGCTAGTTCACTAGCGGTGGGTGGCGAGACCCAGTACTTC. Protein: CSASSLAVGGETQYF.

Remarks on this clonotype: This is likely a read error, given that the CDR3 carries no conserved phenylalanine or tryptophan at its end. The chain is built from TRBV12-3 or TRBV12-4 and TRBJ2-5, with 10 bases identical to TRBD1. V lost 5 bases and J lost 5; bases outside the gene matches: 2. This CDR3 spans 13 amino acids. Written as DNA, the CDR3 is TGTGCCAGCAGTGACAGGGGGCAGGAGACCCAGTACTCC. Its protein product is CASSDRGQETQYS.

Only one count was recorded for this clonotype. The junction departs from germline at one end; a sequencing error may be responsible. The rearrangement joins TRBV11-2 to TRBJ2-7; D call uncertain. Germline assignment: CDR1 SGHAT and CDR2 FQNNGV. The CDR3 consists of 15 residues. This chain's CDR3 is CASSFPSTGTYEHYF. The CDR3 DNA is TGTGCCAGCAGCTTCCCATCGACTGGAACCTACGAGCACTACTTC.

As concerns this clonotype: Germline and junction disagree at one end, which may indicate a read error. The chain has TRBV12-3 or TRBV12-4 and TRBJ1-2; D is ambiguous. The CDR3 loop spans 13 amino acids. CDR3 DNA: TGTGCCAACAGTTTGGACGGCTACTATGGCTACACCTTC. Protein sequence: CANSLDGYYGYTF.

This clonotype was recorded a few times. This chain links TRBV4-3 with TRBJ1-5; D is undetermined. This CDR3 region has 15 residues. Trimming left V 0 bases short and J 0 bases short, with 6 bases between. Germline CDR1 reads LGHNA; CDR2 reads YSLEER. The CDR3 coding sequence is TGCGCCAGCAGCCAAGATTTGAATAGCAATCAGCCCCAGCATTTT. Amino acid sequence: CASSQDLNSNQPQHF.

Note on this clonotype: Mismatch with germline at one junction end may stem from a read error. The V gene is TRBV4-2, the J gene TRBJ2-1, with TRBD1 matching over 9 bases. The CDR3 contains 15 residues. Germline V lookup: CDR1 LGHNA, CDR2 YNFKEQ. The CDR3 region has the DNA TGTGCCAGCAGCCCAGGACAGGGGTCCTACAATGAGGAGTTCTTC. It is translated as CASSPGQGSYNEEFF.

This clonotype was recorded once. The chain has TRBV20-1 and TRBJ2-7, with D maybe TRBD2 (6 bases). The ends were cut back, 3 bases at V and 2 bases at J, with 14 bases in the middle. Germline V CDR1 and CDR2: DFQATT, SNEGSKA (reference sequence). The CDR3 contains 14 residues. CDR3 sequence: CSARRAGQPYEQYF. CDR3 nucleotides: TGCAGTGCTAGGAGAGCGGGTCAACCCTACGAGCAGTACTTC.

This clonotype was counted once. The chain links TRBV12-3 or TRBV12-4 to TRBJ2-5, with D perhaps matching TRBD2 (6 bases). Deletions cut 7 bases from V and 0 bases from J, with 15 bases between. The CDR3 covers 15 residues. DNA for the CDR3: TGTGCCAGCAATTTGATTAGCGGTTACCAAGAGACCCAGTACTTC. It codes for CASNLISGYQETQYF.

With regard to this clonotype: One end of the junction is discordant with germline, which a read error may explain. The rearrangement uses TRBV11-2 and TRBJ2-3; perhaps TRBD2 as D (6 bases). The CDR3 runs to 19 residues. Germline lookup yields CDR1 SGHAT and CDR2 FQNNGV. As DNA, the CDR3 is TGTGCCAGCATCGACAACGAGACTAGGGGCGCTAGGGGCACAGATACTCAGTATTTT. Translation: CASIDNETRGARGTDTQYF.

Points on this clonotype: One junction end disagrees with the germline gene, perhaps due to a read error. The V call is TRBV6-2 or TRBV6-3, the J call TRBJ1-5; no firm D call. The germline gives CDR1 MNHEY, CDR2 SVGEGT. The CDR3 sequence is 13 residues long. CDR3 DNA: TGTACCAGTAGTTACAGCCAGACCCAGCCCCAGCATTTT. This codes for CTSSYSQTQPQHF.

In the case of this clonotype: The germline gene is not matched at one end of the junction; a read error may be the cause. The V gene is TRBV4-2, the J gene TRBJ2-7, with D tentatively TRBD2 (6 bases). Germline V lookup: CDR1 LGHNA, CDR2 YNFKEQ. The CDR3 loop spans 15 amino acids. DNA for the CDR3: TGTGCCAGCAGCCCTCTGGGACTGCACTCCTACGAGCATTACTTC. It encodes CASSPLGLHSYEHYF.

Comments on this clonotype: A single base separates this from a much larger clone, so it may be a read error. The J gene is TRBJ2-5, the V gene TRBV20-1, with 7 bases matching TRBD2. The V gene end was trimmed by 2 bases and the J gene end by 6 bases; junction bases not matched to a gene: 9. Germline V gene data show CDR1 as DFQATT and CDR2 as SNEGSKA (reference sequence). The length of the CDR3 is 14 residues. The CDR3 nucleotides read TGCAGTGCTAGACTAGCGGATACAACGAAGACCCAGTACTTC. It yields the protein CSARLADTTKTQYF.

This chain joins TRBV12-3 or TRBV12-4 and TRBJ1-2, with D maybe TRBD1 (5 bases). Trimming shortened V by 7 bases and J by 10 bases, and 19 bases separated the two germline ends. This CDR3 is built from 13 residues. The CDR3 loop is CASTLGEARAYTF. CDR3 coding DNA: TGTGCCAGCACCTTAGGGGAGGCGCGTGCCTACACCTTC.

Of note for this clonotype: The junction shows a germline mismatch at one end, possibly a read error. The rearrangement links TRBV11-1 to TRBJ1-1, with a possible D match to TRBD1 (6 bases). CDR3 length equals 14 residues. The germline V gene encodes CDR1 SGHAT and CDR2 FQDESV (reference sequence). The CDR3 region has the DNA TGTGCCAGCAGCTTAGACAGGTTGGGGGCTGAAGCTTTCTTC. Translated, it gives CASSLDRLGAEAFF.

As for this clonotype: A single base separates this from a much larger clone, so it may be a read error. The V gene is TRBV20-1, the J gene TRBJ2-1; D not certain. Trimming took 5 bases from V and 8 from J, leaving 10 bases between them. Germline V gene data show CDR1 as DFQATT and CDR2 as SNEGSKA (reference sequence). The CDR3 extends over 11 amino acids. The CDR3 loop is CSAGRTDEQFF. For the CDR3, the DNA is TGCAGTGCTGGCCGGACGGATGAGCAGTTCTTC.